The next 20 T cell receptor beta chains were all read from a single sample in a study of CD8 T cells in ankylosing spondylitis. Using its own MiXCR run on the 5' RACE reads, TCRdb lists one record per CDR3 protein. The repertoire holds 200,000 to 300,000 distinct CDR3 sequences, with 20% to 30% as singletons. Sequences were obtained from blood, either unsorted or a sorted T cell fraction (not recorded which). All receptors come from a male donor with ankylosing spondylitis or in good health (not recorded which).

The chain carries TRBV29-1 and TRBJ2-3; D remains ambiguous. V was pared by 6 bases and J by 6 bases, with 28 bases between. The CDR3 has 17 residues. CDR1 is SQVTM, CDR2 ANQGSEA, per germline. The CDR3: CSVPAKGRFVVGDTQYF. The CDR3 coding sequence is TGCAGCGTGCCCGCTAAGGGCAGGTTCGTGGTAGGGGATACGCAGTATTTT.

This clonotype was counted only a few times. The gene calls are TRBV12-3 or TRBV12-4 and TRBJ2-3; D is perhaps TRBD1 (5 bases). V was trimmed by 6 bases and J by 2 bases, leaving 15 bases between them. This CDR3 has 15 residues. CDR3 nucleotides: TGTGCCAGCAGACAAGGGGTATCGGACACAGATACGCAGTATTTT. Amino acids: CASRQGVSDTDTQYF.

This clonotype has a count of ten or more. This chain joins TRBV5-6 and TRBJ2-7; D might be TRBD2 (6 bases). CDR1 and CDR2 from the germline V gene are SGHDT and YYEEEE. The CDR3 length is 14 residues. V was pared by 4 bases and J by 1 base, with 12 bases between. CDR3 loop: CASSVHGGSYEQYF. In nucleotides, the CDR3 is TGTGCCAGCAGCGTACACGGGGGTTCCTACGAGCAGTACTTC.

At least ten counts were recorded for this clonotype. J is TRBJ2-7 and V is TRBV20-1; possible D gene TRBD1, 6 bases. This CDR3 is 13 amino acids long. Germline-derived CDR1 and CDR2 are DFQATT and SNEGSKA (reference sequence). Trimming shortened V by 3 bases and J by 1 base, and 10 bases separated the two germline ends. The CDR3 protein is CSASQDSSYEQYF. The CDR3 DNA reads TGCAGTGCTAGCCAGGACAGTTCCTACGAGCAGTACTTC.

This rearrangement joins TRBV6-1 to TRBJ1-6; D is uncertain. The germline V gene has CDR1 MNHNS and CDR2 SASEGT. Deletions cut 6 bases from V and 13 bases from J, with 19 bases between. The CDR3 totals 14 residues. The CDR3 region has the DNA TGTGCCAGCAGCCTCCTGGGTGCGGACCGGCCCCTCCACTTT. Protein: CASSLLGADRPLHF.

In its sample, this clonotype was seen many times. J is TRBJ1-5 and V is TRBV20-1; D call uncertain. The CDR3 length is 15 residues. V was clipped by 2 bases and J by 3 bases, with 14 bases between them. Germline assignment: CDR1 DFQATT and CDR2 SNEGSKA (reference sequence). CDR3 bases: TGCAGTGCTAGAAGTTCGGAGGGAGACAATCAGCCCCAGCATTTT. Translated: CSARSSEGDNQPQHF.

This clonotype appeared a few times. The chain combines TRBV12-3 or TRBV12-4 with TRBJ2-5, with D hard to call. This CDR3 spans 16 amino acids. Trimming pared 3 bases from V and 4 bases from J, leaving 18 bases between. CDR3 sequence reads: CASSLRHGDSGETQYF. CDR3 DNA: TGTGCCAGCAGTTTGAGGCACGGCGATTCGGGAGAGACCCAGTACTTC.

This clonotype was seen ten or more times. The chain uses TRBV20-1 and TRBJ2-3; D unclear. Deletions cut 0 bases from V and 3 bases from J, with 10 bases between. Germline loops: CDR1 DFQATT, CDR2 SNEGSKA (reference sequence). This CDR3 has 14 amino acids. For the CDR3, the DNA is TGCAGTGCTAGAGAGGCCCTAAGGACAGATACGCAGTATTTT. Protein product: CSAREALRTDTQYF.

This chain connects TRBV12-3 or TRBV12-4 to TRBJ2-7; no reliable D call. V was trimmed by 6 bases and J by 9 bases, leaving 21 bases between them. The CDR3 runs to 14 residues. DNA for the CDR3: TGTGCCAGCAGCCCTCTTTTCGTGTCCTCCACGCAGTACTTC. Protein sequence: CASSPLFVSSTQYF.

The chain links TRBV20-1 to TRBJ2-2; D may match TRBD1 or TRBD2 (5 bases each). From germline, CDR1 is DFQATT and CDR2 SNEGSKA (reference sequence). Trimming pared 3 bases from V and 5 bases from J, leaving 13 bases between. The CDR3 length is 14 residues. In nucleotides, the CDR3 is TGCAGTGCTAGCACCGGGGCGAGGACCGGGGAGCTGTTTTTT. This sequence encodes CSASTGARTGELFF.

This clonotype has ten or more counts. J is TRBJ1-2 and V is TRBV5-1, with D maybe TRBD1 (5 bases). The CDR3 extends over 13 amino acids. Trimming stripped 5 bases from V and 4 bases from J, with 12 bases between. CDR1 and CDR2 (germline): SGHRS, YFSETQ. The CDR3 nucleotides read TGCGCCAGCAGGCAGGGTGGATCCTATGGCTACACCTTC. It is translated as CASRQGGSYGYTF.

The rearrangement uses TRBV7-2 and TRBJ1-2; tentatively, D is TRBD1 (6 bases). The V gene's germline CDR1 is SGHTA and CDR2 FQGNSA. Trimming cost V 2 bases and J 7 bases, with 11 bases left between them. The CDR3 has 13 residues. The CDR3 loop is CASSLLQGTGYTF. CDR3 nucleotides: TGTGCCAGCAGCTTACTTCAGGGGACTGGCTACACCTTC.

This clonotype was counted only a few times. J is TRBJ2-2 and V is TRBV20-1; 8 bases are shared with TRBD2. The CDR3 has 16 amino acids. Trimming cost V 1 base and J 2 bases; bases outside gene matches: 6. Germline CDR1 DFQATT, CDR2 SNEGSKA (reference sequence). CDR3 coding DNA: TGCAGTGCTAGAGGGGAAGCGGGGGACAACACCGGGGAGCTGTTTTTT. The encoded protein is CSARGEAGDNTGELFF.

The rearrangement uses TRBV7-8 and TRBJ2-1; 12 bases are a match to TRBD1. Losses at the gene ends were 5 bases for V and 9 bases for J; bases not matched to a gene: 8. The CDR3 spans 15 residues. Per germline, CDR1 SGHVS and CDR2 FQNEAQ. The CDR3 DNA is TGTGCCAGCAGCCAGCCGGGACAGGGGGCCATTGAGCAGTTCTTC. Protein: CASSQPGQGAIEQFF.

The gene calls are TRBV30 and TRBJ2-3, with D possibly being TRBD1 (6 bases). This CDR3 has 14 residues. V gave up 1 base and J gave up 2 bases, with 10 bases separating them. Germline V gene lookup returns CDR1 GTSNPN and CDR2 SVGIG (reference sequence). The CDR3 bases are TGTGCCTGGAGTGCAGGGGCGATCACAGATACGCAGTATTTT. Translation gives CAWSAGAITDTQYF.

The chain couples TRBV12-3 or TRBV12-4 to TRBJ2-6; D is perhaps TRBD1 or TRBD2 (6 bases each). The CDR3 is 15 residues long. Trimming cost V 6 bases and J 4 bases, with 13 bases left between them. CDR3 sequence reads: CASSIGGLGANVLTF. The CDR3, as DNA: TGTGCCAGCAGCATAGGGGGGCTAGGGGCCAACGTCCTGACTTTC.

Only a few counts were recorded for this clonotype. The chain has TRBV15 and TRBJ2-1; a weak D match, TRBD2 (6 bases). V was pared by 2 bases and J by 6 bases, with 20 bases between. CDR3 size: 17 residues. Germline loops: CDR1 LNHNV, CDR2 YYDKDF (reference sequence). The CDR3 region is CATSRIRGGGDLNEQFF. Here the CDR3 DNA reads TGTGCCACCAGCAGAATCCGGGGAGGCGGTGACCTCAATGAGCAGTTCTTC.

The gene calls are TRBV12-3 or TRBV12-4 and TRBJ2-7; 12 nucleotides match TRBD2. The V gene end was trimmed by 6 bases and the J gene end by 2 bases; junction bases not matched to a gene: 5. The CDR3 spans 15 residues. CDR3 nucleotides: TGTGCCAGCAGCCTGCGACTAGCGGGGGCCTACGAGCAGTACTTC. This gives the protein CASSLRLAGAYEQYF.

This clonotype has just one count. The chain recombines TRBV6-2 or TRBV6-3 with TRBJ2-3; TRBD1 is a possible D gene (6 bases). Germline CDR1 is MNHEY and CDR2 is SVGEGT. There are 16 residues in the CDR3. V lost 6 bases, J lost 0 bases, and 16 bases lay in between. This CDR3 is CASRAGRTASTDTQYF. As DNA, the CDR3 is TGTGCCAGCAGAGCCGGAAGGACAGCCAGCACAGATACGCAGTATTTT.

The chain recombines TRBV24-1 with TRBJ1-1, with TRBD1 identical over 9 bases. The CDR3 runs to 15 residues. Germline V gives CDR1 KGHDR, CDR2 SFDVKD. Germline trimming cut 2 bases from V and 3 bases from J; bases unmatched to any gene: 3. The CDR3 protein is CATSDSRQGDTEAFF. DNA for the CDR3: TGTGCCACCAGTGATTCGAGACAGGGGGACACTGAAGCTTTCTTT.